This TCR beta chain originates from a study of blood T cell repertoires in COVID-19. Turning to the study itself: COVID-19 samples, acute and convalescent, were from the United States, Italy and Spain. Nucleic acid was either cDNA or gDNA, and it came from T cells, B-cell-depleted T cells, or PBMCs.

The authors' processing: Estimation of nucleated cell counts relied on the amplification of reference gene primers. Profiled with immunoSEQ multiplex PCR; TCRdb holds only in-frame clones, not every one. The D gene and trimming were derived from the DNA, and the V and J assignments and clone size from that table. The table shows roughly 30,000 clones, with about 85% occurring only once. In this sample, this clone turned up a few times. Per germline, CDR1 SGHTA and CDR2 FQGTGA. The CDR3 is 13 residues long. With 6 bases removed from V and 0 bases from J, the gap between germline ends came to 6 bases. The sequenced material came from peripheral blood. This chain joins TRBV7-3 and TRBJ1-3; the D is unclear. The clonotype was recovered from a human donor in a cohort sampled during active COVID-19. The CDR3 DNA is TGTGCCAGCAGTCCTTACTCTGGAAACACCATATATTTT. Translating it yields CASSPYSGNTIYF.